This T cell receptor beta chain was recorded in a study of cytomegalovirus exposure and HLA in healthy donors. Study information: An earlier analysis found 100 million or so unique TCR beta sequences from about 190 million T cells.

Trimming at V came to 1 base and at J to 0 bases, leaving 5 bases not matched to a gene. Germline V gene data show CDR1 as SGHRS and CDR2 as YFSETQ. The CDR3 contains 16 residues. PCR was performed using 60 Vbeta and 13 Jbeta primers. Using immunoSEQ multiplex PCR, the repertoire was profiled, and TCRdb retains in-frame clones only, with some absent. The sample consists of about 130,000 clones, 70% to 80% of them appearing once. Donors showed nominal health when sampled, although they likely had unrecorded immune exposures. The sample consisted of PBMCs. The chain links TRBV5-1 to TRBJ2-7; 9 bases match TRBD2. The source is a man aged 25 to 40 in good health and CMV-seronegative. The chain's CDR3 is CASSLPSGRTSYEQYF. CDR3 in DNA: TGCGCCAGCAGCTTGCCCAGCGGGAGGACCTCCTACGAGCAGTACTTC.